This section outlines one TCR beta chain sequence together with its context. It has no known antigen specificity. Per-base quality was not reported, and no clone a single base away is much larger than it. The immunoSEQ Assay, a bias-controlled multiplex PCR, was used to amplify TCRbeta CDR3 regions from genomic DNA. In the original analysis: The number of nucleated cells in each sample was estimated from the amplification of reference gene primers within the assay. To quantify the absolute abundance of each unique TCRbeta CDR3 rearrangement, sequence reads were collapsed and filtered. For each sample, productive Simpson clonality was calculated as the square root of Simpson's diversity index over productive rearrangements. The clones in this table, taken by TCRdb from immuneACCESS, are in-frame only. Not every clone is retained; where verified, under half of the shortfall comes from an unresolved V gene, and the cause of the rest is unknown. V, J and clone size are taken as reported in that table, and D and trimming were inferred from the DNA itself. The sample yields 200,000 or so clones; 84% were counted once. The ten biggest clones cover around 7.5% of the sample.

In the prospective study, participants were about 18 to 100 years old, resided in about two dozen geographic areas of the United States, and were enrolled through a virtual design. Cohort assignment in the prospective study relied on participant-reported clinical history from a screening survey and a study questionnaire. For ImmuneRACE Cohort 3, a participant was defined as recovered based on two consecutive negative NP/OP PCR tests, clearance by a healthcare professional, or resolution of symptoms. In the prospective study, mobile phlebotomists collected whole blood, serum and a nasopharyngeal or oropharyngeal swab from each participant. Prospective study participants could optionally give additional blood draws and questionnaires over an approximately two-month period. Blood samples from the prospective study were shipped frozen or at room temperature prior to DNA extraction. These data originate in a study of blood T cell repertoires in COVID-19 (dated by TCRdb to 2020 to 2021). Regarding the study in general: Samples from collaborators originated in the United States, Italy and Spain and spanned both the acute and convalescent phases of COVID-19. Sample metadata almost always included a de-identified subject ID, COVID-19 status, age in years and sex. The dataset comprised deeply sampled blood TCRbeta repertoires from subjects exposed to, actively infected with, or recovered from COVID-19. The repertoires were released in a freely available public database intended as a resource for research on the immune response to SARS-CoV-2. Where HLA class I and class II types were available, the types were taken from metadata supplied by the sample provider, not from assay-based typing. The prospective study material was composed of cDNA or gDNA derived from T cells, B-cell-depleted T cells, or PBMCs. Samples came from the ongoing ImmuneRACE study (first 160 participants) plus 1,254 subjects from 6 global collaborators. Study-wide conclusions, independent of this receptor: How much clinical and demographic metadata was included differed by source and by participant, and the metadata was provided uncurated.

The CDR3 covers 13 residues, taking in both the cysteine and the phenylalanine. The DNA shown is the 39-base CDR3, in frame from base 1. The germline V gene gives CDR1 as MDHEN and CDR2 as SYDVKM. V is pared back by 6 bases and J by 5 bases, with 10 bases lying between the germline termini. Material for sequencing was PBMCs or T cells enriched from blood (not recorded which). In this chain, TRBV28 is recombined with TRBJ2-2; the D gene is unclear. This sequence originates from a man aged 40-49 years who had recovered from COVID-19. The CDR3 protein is CASRGLATGELFF. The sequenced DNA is TGTGCCAGCAGGGGCCTGGCGACCGGGGAGCTGTTTTTT.